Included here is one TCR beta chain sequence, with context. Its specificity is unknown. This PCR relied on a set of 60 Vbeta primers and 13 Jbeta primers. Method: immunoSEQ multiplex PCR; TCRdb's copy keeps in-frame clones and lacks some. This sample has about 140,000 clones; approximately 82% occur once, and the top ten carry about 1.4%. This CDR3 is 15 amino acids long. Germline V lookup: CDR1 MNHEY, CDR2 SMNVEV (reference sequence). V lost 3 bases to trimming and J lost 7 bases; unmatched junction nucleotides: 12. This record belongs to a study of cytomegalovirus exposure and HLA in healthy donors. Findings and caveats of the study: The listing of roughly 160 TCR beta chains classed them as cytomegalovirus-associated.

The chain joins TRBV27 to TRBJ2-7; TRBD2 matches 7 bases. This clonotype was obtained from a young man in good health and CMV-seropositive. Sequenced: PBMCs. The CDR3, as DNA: TGTGCCAGCAGTTTTTTGGGGGAGGGCCTGGGTGAGCAGTACTTC. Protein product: CASSFLGEGLGEQYF.